The 7 T cell receptor beta chains given below trace back to one sample, sequenced in a study of shared clonotypes between healthy human individuals. Here immunoSEQ multiplex PCR was the method, and the copy in TCRdb shows in-frame clones only, minus some. The sample lists millions of clones, approximately 94% seen once, with about 1.1% in the top ten. In the naive CD8 group, cells lacked CD45RO and were positively selected for CCR7, so terminally differentiated effector memory CD45RA+ cells were left out. Sequences were obtained from naive CD8+ T cells sorted from blood. These receptors were collected from a man aged 18 to 35 in good health.

This chain uses TRBV28 with TRBJ1-1; D not resolved. There are 14 residues in the CDR3. V lost 3 bases to trimming and J lost 4 bases, with 12 bases between them. Germline V CDR1 and CDR2: MDHEN, SYDVKM. As DNA, the CDR3 is TGTGCCAGCAGTTTGATCGTAGAGGGCACTGAAGCTTTCTTT. It is translated as CASSLIVEGTEAFF.

The chain has TRBV6-1 and TRBJ2-7, with 10 bases that match TRBD2. The J segment lost 2 bases and the V segment lost 7 bases, leaving 5 bases of the junction unmatched. This CDR3 is 14 amino acids long. Germline CDR1 MNHNS, CDR2 SASEGT. CDR3 region: CASNQGLATYEQYF. The CDR3 region has the DNA TGTGCCAGCAACCAGGGACTAGCGACCTACGAGCAGTACTTC.

Points on this clone: Other DNA sequences within the sample encode an identical CDR3. This sequence joins TRBV27 and TRBJ2-2; maybe TRBD2 (6 bases). Germline CDR1 and CDR2: MNHEY and SMNVEV (reference sequence). Between the trimmed V and J ends, which lost 3 bases and 6 bases, there was a span of 11 bases. The CDR3 totals 14 residues. The CDR3 bases are TGTGCCAGCAGTTTCATTGGAGGGTCCGGGGAGCTGTTTTTT. Translation gives CASSFIGGSGELFF.

The rearrangement joins TRBV10-1 to TRBJ2-7, with 10 nucleotides matching TRBD1. V lost 6 bases, J lost 5 bases, and 4 bases stayed unmatched. Germline V gives CDR1 WNHNN, CDR2 SYGVQD (reference sequence). The CDR3 length is 13 residues. CDR3 loop: CASSDDRGHEQYF. CDR3 DNA: TGCGCCAGCAGCGACGACAGGGGGCACGAGCAGTACTTC.

The table lists this clone with a count of one. The chain joins TRBV9 to TRBJ2-1, with D hard to call. This CDR3 spans 16 amino acids. Germline CDR1 reads SGDLS; CDR2 reads YYNGEE. Trimming cost V 4 bases and J 0 bases, with 14 bases left between them. This CDR3 reads CASSPGLGSSYNEQFF. CDR3 coding DNA: TGTGCCAGCAGCCCTGGGCTAGGAAGCTCCTACAATGAGCAGTTCTTC.

The chain combines TRBV28 with TRBJ2-7, with D perhaps TRBD2 (6 bases). CDR3 length: 14 residues. From germline, CDR1 is MDHEN and CDR2 SYDVKM. Trimming took off 5 bases at V and 4 bases at J, with 15 bases between the two ends. This CDR3 is CASSLLGGEYEQYF. CDR3 sequence (DNA): TGTGCCAGCAGTCTCTTAGGCGGGGAATACGAGCAGTACTTC.

This rearrangement joins TRBV9 to TRBJ2-5, with a possible D match to TRBD1 (6 bases). The length of the CDR3 is 15 residues. The germline gives CDR1 SGDLS, CDR2 YYNGEE. The ends were cut back, 0 bases at V and 5 bases at J, with 14 bases in the middle. For the CDR3, the DNA is TGTGCCAGCAGCGTAGGAATGGGACAATGGGAGACCCAGTACTTC. Its translation is CASSVGMGQWETQYF.